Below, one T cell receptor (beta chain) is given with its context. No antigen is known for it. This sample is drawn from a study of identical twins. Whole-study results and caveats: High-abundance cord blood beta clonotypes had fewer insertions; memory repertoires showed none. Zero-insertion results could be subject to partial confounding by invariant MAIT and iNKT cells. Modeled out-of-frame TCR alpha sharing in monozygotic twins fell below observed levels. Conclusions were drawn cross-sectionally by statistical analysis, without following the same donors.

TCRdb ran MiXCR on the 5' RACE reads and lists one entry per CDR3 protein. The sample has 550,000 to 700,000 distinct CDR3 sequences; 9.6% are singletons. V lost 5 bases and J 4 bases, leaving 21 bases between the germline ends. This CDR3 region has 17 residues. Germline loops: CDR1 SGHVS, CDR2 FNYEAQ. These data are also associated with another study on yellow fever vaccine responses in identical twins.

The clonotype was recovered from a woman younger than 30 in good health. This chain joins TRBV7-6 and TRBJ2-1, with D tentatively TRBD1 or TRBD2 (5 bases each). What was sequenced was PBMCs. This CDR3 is CASSASGRRLPYNEQFF. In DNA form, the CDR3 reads TGTGCCAGCAGCGCCTCGGGGCGGCGGCTTCCTTACAATGAGCAGTTCTTC.